This T cell receptor beta chain was profiled in a study of response to subunit inactivated influenza vaccine (dated by TCRdb to 2016 to 2019). General notes on the study: The study used deep quantitative T cell receptor repertoire profiling to track responses to a trivalent subunit inactivated influenza vaccine.

Counted from cysteine to phenylalanine, this CDR3 has 14 amino acids. Just CDR3 DNA is preserved here, 42 bases in frame from base 1. The germline V gene (reference sequence) yields LNHNV for CDR1 and YYDKDF for CDR2. Cut back by 1 base and 0 bases, the V and J ends lie 4 bases apart. This clonotype was picked up a small number of times. No cognate antigen has been identified for it. No quality values exist for individual bases; no much larger clone is one base distant. Preparation of the library involved RT-PCR. Instrument on record: Illumina HiSeq 2500. The public reads were reprocessed in TCRdb via fastp at Q25 and MiXCR, keeping in-frame beta chains. Rows merge per CDR3 protein into single entries with the most common DNA and genes. Counted in this sample were 650,000 or so distinct CDR3 sequences; 12% to 15% of them appeared once. About 7.6% of the sample belongs to the ten largest clones. Broad study findings and their caveats: It was suggested by the authors that each seasonal influenza vaccination may recruit only a limited number of new T cells.

The sequence derives from a man between 50 and 59 years old who received an inactivated influenza vaccine. Donor details come from another sample of the same person, matched by shared clones. This specimen consisted of PBMCs from blood, obtained around two weeks before vaccination. The V gene is TRBV15 and the J gene is TRBJ2-1, with no confidently assigned D gene. At the DNA level, the sequence is TGTGCCACCAGCAGAGTAGGCTCCTACAATGAGCAGTTCTTC. Translated, this gives CATSRVGSYNEQFF. The entire variable domain, with the stretches around the CDR3 drawn from the reference TRBV15 and TRBJ2-1 proteins, is DAMVIQNPRYQVTQFGKPVTLSCSQTLNHNVMYWYQQKSSQAPKLLFHYYDKDFNNEADTPDNFQSRRPNTSFCFLDIRSPGLGDTAMYLCATSRVGSYNEQFFGPGTRLTVL.